These T cell receptor beta chains were read from a single sample in a study of blood T cell repertoires in COVID-19. The data were produced by immunoSEQ multiplex PCR, yet TCRdb's version contains in-frame clones alone and is incomplete. The top ten clones hold about 3.7% of a sample with about 140,000 clones, about 83% of them seen once. The sequenced material came from PBMCs or T cells enriched from blood (not recorded which). These receptors were collected from a woman aged 45 to 65 with acute COVID-19. CDR3s include the opening cysteine and the closing phenylalanine or tryptophan. D genes are given only for firm matches. Clone sizes are given selectively: once, few, many, or a class where the clone is expanded.

clone_size	v_call	j_call	d_call	cdr3_aa	cdr3_nt
NA	TRBV6-1	TRBJ2-5	NA	CASSEGQGGETQYF	TGTGCCAGCAGTGAAGGCCAGGGTGGAGAGACCCAGTACTTC
NA	TRBV13	TRBJ2-7	NA	CASSLEGDEQYF	TGTGCCAGCAGCTTAGAAGGGGACGAGCAGTACTTC
NA	TRBV6-1	TRBJ1-5	TRBD1	CASSEQGVNQPQHF	TGTGCCAGCAGTGAACAGGGGGTCAATCAGCCCCAGCATTTT
many	TRBV5-1	TRBJ1-6	NA	CASSGGLQNSPLHF	TGCGCCAGCAGCGGGGGACTCCAAAATTCACCCCTCCACTTT
NA	TRBV2	TRBJ2-2	NA	CASTETGTKAGELFF	TGTGCCAGCACGGAGACAGGAACTAAGGCCGGGGAGCTGTTTTTT
few	TRBV6-2/TRBV6-3	TRBJ2-7	NA	CASSYGTHYEQYF	TGTGCCAGCAGTTACGGGACACACTACGAGCAGTACTTC
NA	TRBV12-2	TRBJ2-7	NA	CASRLARAEQYF	TGTGCAAGTCGCTTAGCGAGGGCGGAGCAGTACTTC
NA	TRBV5-1	TRBJ2-7	NA	CASSPGGSYEQYF	TGCGCCAGCAGCCCCGGGGGCTCCTACGAGCAGTACTTC
NA	TRBV25-1	TRBJ1-1	NA	CASSGYREVGEAFF	TGTGCCAGCAGTGGATACAGGGAGGTGGGGGAAGCTTTCTTT
NA	TRBV13	TRBJ2-7	TRBD2	CASSIEGLAGPPPSYEQYF	TGTGCCAGCTCCATAGAGGGACTAGCGGGGCCCCCCCCCTCCTACGAGCAGTACTTC
few	TRBV7-2	TRBJ2-7	TRBD2	CASSSMLAGGLSEQYF	TGTGCCAGCAGTTCGATGCTAGCGGGAGGGTTGAGCGAGCAGTACTTC
NA	TRBV5-4	TRBJ1-3	NA	CASSLGGGAGNTIYF	TGTGCCAGCAGCTTGGGGGGGGGAGCTGGAAACACCATATATTTT
once	TRBV27	TRBJ1-1	NA	CASSSRGLAFF	TGTGCCAGCAGTTCGCGGGGGTTGGCTTTCTTT
NA	TRBV5-8	TRBJ1-5	NA	CASSLRLWGGTNQPQHF	TGTGCCAGCAGCTTGCGATTGTGGGGCGGAACGAATCAGCCCCAGCATTTT
NA	TRBV12-3/TRBV12-4	TRBJ2-2	TRBD2	CASRETSHGELFF	TGTGCCAGCAGGGAGACTAGCCACGGGGAGCTGTTTTTT
NA	TRBV5-1	TRBJ1-1	TRBD1	CASSSWTGRTEAFF	TGCGCCAGCAGCTCGTGGACAGGGAGGACTGAAGCTTTCTTT
NA	TRBV2	TRBJ2-1	TRBD2	CASSPGLTNNEQFF	TGTGCCAGCAGTCCGGGACTAACAAACAATGAGCAGTTCTTC
NA	TRBV14	TRBJ2-2	TRBD1	CASSQNRGTGELFF	TGTGCCAGCAGCCAAAACAGGGGGACCGGGGAGCTGTTTTTT
NA	TRBV11-2	TRBJ2-1	TRBD2	CASSLDPGGSYNEQFF	TGTGCCAGCAGCTTAGACCCGGGAGGGTCCTACAATGAGCAGTTCTTC
NA	TRBV5-4	TRBJ1-6	TRBD1	CASSLEGGQNSPLHF	TGTGCCAGCAGCTTGGAAGGGGGCCAAAATTCACCCCTCCACTTT
NA	TRBV12-3/TRBV12-4	TRBJ1-2	NA	CASSLHSGYGYTF	TGTGCCAGCAGTTTACACAGTGGGTATGGCTACACCTTC
NA	TRBV7-2	TRBJ2-1	NA	CASSLGVVAGHNEQFF	TGTGCCAGCAGCTTAGGAGTGGTGGCGGGCCACAATGAGCAGTTCTTC
NA	TRBV27	TRBJ2-5	TRBD1	CASSSDRQGTQYF	TGTGCCAGCAGCTCCGACCGACAGGGGACCCAGTACTTC
NA	TRBV14	TRBJ2-7	NA	CASSRTGQSSYEQYF	TGTGCCAGCAGCCGTACTGGACAGAGCTCCTACGAGCAGTACTTC
once	TRBV7-9	TRBJ2-1	TRBD2	CASSASLAGAYNEQFF	TGTGCCAGCAGCGCATCACTAGCGGGGGCCTACAATGAGCAGTTCTTC
NA	TRBV6-5	TRBJ1-2	NA	CASSYSRQGKGGYTF	TGTGCCAGCAGTTACTCGAGGCAGGGGAAAGGGGGCTACACCTTC
NA	TRBV5-4	TRBJ2-7	TRBD1	CASSYWTGSNEQYF	TGTGCCAGCAGCTACTGGACAGGGAGTAACGAGCAGTACTTC
NA	TRBV24-1	TRBJ1-1	NA	CATSDMDSRTFF	TGTGCCACCAGTGACATGGACTCGAGGACTTTCTTT
NA	TRBV23-1	TRBJ2-5	NA	CASSQGGQTNGETQYF	TGCGCCAGCAGTCAAGGAGGACAGACAAATGGAGAGACCCAGTACTTC
NA	TRBV28	TRBJ2-4	NA	CASSLMVPGLAKNIQYF	TGTGCCAGCAGTTTAATGGTACCGGGACTAGCCAAAAACATTCAGTACTTC
NA	TRBV3-1/TRBV3-2	TRBJ1-2	NA	CASSQEGTLRGYTF	TGTGCCAGCAGCCAAGAAGGGACTCTACGGGGCTACACCTTC
NA	TRBV4-2	TRBJ2-4	NA	CASSQDLARYLAKNIQYF	TGTGCCAGCAGCCAAGATCTCGCACGGTATCTAGCCAAAAACATTCAGTACTTC
once	TRBV5-4	TRBJ2-2	NA	CASSLQGGYGELFF	TGTGCCAGCAGCTTACAGGGCGGTTACGGGGAGCTGTTTTTT
NA	TRBV19	TRBJ2-3	NA	CASSIDSSADTQYF	TGTGCCAGTAGTATAGATTCAAGCGCCGATACGCAGTATTTT
NA	TRBV18	TRBJ1-4	NA	CASSPTLADLNEKLFF	TGTGCCAGCTCCCCGACTCTGGCGGACTTAAATGAAAAACTGTTTTTT